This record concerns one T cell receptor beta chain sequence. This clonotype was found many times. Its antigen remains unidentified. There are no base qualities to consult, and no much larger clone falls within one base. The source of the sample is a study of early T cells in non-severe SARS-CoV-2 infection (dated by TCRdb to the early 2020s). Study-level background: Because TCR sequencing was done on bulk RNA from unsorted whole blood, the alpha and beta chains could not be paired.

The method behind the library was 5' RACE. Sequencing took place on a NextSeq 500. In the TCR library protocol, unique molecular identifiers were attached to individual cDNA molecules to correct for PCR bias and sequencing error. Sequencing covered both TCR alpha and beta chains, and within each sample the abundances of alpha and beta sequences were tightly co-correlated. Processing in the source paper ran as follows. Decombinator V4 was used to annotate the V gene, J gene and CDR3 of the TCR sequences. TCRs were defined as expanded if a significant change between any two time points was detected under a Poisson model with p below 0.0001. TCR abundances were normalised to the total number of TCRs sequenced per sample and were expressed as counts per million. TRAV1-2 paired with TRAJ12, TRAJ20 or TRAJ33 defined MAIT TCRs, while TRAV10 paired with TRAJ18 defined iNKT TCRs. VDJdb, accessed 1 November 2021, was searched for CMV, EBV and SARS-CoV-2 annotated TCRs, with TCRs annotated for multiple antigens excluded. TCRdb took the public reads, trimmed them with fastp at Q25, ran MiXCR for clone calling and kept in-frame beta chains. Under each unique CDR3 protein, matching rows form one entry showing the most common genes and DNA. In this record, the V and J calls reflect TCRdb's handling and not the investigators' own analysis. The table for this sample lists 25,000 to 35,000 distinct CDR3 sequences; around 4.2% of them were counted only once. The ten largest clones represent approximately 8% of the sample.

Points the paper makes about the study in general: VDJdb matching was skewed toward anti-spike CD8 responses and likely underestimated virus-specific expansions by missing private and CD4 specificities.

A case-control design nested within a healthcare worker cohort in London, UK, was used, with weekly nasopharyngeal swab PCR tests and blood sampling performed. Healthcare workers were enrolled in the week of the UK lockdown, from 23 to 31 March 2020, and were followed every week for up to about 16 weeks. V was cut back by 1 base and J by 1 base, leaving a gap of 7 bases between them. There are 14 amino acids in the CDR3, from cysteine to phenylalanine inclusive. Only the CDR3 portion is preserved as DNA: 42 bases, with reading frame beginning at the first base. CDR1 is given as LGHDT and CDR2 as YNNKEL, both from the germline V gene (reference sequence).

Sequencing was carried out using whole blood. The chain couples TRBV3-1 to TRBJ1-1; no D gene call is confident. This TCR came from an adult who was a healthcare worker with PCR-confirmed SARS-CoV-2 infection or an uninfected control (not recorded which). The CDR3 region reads CASSQGKGNTEAFF. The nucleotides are TGTGCCAGCAGCCAAGGGAAAGGGAACACTGAAGCTTTCTTT.